This T cell receptor beta chain was recovered during a study of blood T cell repertoires in COVID-19. This table comes from immunoSEQ multiplex PCR, and its TCRdb copy is limited to in-frame clones, with some not included. The sample has around 180,000 clones, roughly 85% seen once. The sequenced sample was peripheral blood. This receptor was taken from a woman aged 25 to 39 with acute or convalescent COVID-19.

CDR3 in DNA: TGTGCCAGCAGCCAAGACTTTACAGGGGATGAGCAGTACTTC. This encodes CASSQDFTGDEQYF. This chain connects TRBV3-1 (or the pseudogene TRBV3-2) to TRBJ2-7, with TRBD1 matching over 7 bases. There are 14 residues in the CDR3. Germline values: CDR1 LGHDT, CDR2 YNNKEL (reference sequence). Trimming removed 0 bases from V and 7 bases from J; junction bases left unmatched: 6.